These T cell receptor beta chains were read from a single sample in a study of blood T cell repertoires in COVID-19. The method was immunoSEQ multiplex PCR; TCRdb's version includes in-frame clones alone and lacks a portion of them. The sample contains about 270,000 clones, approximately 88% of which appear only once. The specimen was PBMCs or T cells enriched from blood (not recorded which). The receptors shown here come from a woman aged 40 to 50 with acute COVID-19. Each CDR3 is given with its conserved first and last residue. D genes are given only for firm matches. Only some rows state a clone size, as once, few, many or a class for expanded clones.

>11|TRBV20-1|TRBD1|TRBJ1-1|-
CSPGGSTEAFF
TGCAGTCCAGGGGGTTCCACTGAAGCTTTCTTT
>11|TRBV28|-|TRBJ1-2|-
CASSLLYGYTF
TGTGCCAGCAGTTTACTCTATGGCTACACCTTC
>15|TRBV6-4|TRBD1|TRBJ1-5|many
CASSDTGEGNQPQHF
TGTGCCAGCAGTGACACAGGGGAGGGCAATCAGCCCCAGCATTTT
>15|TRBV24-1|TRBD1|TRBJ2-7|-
CATSEAGQGADEQYF
TGTGCCACCAGTGAGGCGGGACAGGGGGCGGACGAGCAGTACTTC
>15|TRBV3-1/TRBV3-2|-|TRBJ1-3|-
CASSQDTVTGNTIYF
TGTGCCAGCAGCCAAGATACGGTCACTGGAAACACCATATATTTT
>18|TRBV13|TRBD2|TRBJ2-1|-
CASSSGRGGRAFYHEQFF
TGTGCCAGCAGCTCGGGCCGAGGAGGGAGGGCCTTCTACCATGAGCAGTTCTTC
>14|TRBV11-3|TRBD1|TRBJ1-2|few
CASSGDRVDGGYTF
TGTGCCAGCAGCGGGGACAGGGTCGACGGTGGCTACACCTTC
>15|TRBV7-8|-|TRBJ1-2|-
CASSLGVDIPYGYTF
TGTGCCAGCAGCTTAGGGGTGGACATTCCCTATGGCTACACCTTC
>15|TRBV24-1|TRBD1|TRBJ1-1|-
CAVKGSPLQGSEAFF
TGTGCCGTTAAAGGAAGCCCCTTACAGGGGAGCGAAGCTTTCTTT
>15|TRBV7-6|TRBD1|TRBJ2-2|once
CASSLDRGNTGELFF
TGTGCCAGCAGCTTAGACAGGGGGAACACCGGGGAGCTGTTTTTT
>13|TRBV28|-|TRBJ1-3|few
CASRDSSGNTIYF
TGTGCCAGCAGAGACAGCTCTGGAAACACCATATATTTT
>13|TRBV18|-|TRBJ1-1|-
CASSPQGASEAFF
TGTGCCAGCTCACCGCAAGGGGCCTCTGAAGCTTTCTTT
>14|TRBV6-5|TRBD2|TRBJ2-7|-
CASSYSREDYEQYF
TGTGCCAGCAGTTACTCGCGGGAGGACTACGAGCAGTACTTC
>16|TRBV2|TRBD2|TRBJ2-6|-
CASSENSGSWANVLTF
TGTGCCAGCAGTGAGAATAGCGGGAGCTGGGCCAACGTCCTGACTTTC
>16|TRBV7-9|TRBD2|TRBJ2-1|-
CASSRGGGASYNEQFF
TGTGCCAGCAGCCGCGGGGGTGGGGCGTCCTACAATGAGCAGTTCTTC
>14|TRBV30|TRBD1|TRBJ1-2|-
CAWSGQGIIYGYTF
TGTGCCTGGAGTGGACAGGGCATTATCTATGGCTACACCTTC
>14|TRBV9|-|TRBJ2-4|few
CASSVDGGVNIQYF
TGTGCCAGCAGCGTAGACGGCGGGGTGAACATTCAGTACTTC
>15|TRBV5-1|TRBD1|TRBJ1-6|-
CASSLADRDNSPLHF
TGCGCCAGCAGCTTGGCGGACAGGGATAATTCACCCCTCCACTTT
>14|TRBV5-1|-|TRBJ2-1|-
CASSNDRSYNEQFF
TGCGCCAGCAGCAATGACAGGAGTTACAATGAGCAGTTCTTC
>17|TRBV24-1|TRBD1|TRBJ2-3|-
CATSGSVAGGDTDTQYF
TGTGCCACCAGTGGATCGGTGGCAGGGGGAGACACAGATACGCAGTATTTT
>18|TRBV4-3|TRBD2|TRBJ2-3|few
CASSQASAGGPDTDTQYF
TGCGCCAGCAGCCAAGCCTCAGCGGGAGGGCCCGACACAGATACGCAGTATTTT
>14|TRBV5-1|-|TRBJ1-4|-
CASSELRGNEKLFF
TGCGCCAGCAGCGAGTTGAGGGGGAATGAAAAACTGTTTTTT
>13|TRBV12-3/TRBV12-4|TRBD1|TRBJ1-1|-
CASSWGQGMEAFF
TGTGCCAGCAGCTGGGGACAGGGGATGGAAGCTTTCTTT
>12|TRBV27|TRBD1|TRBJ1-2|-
CATLTGGRGYTF
TGTGCCACCCTGACAGGGGGCCGGGGCTACACCTTC
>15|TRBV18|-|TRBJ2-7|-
CASSPTGKISYEQYF
TGTGCCAGCTCACCAACAGGGAAAATCTCCTACGAGCAGTACTTC
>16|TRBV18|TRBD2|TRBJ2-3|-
CASSPIAGGSTDTQYF
TGTGCCAGCTCACCCATAGCGGGAGGATCCACAGATACGCAGTATTTT
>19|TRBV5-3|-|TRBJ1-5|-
CARSLDSRAGRAVVQPQHF
TGTGCCAGAAGCTTGGATAGTCGAGCAGGCAGGGCAGTAGTTCAGCCCCAGCATTTT
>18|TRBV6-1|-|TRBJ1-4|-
CASSDGVGVRSTNEKLFF
TGTGCCAGCAGTGATGGAGTCGGGGTCCGATCAACTAATGAAAAACTGTTTTTT
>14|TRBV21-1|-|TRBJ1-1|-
CASSRQALNTEAFF
TGTGCCAGCAGCCGACAGGCCCTGAACACTGAAGCTTTCTTT
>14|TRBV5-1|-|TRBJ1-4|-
CASSDSTTNEKLFF
TGCGCCAGCAGCGACAGTACCACTAATGAAAAACTGTTTTTT
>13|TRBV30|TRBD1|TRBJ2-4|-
CAWSVNHGQGTYF
TGTGCCTGGAGTGTTAACCATGGACAGGGGACTTACTTC
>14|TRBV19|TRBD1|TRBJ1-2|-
CASTGTGVNYGYTF
TGTGCCAGTACCGGGACAGGGGTTAACTATGGCTACACCTTC
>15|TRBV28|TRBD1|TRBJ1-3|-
CASSSEGAGGNTIYF
TGTGCCAGCAGTTCGGAGGGGGCCGGGGGAAACACCATATATTTT
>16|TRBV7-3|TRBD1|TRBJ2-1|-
CASSSNRDRGFNEQFF
TGTGCCAGCAGCTCCAACCGGGACAGGGGGTTCAATGAGCAGTTCTTC
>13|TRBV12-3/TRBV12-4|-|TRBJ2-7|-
CASSLRGWGEQYF
TGTGCCAGCAGTTTACGGGGGTGGGGCGAGCAGTACTTC
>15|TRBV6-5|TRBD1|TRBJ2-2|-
CASRAGTVDTGELFF
TGTGCCAGCAGGGCCGGGACAGTTGATACCGGGGAGCTGTTTTTT
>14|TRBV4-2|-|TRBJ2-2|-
CASSQEAGTGELFF
TGTGCCAGCAGCCAAGAAGCAGGCACCGGGGAGCTGTTTTTT
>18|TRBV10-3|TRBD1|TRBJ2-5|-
CAISEGKVRDRDQETQYF
TGTGCCATCAGTGAGGGTAAGGTCCGGGACAGGGATCAAGAGACCCAGTACTTC
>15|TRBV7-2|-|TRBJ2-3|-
CASSLAWASTDTQYF
TGTGCCAGCAGCTTAGCGTGGGCTAGCACAGATACGCAGTATTTT
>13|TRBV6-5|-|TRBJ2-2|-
CASSYSSTGELFF
TGTGCCAGCAGTTACTCTAGCACCGGGGAGCTGTTTTTT
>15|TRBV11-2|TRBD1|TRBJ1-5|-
CASSLDRGPNQPQHF
TGTGCCAGCAGCTTAGACAGGGGGCCCAATCAGCCCCAGCATTTT